This is a list of T cell receptor beta chains from one sample in a study of immune evolution from preneoplasia to lung adenocarcinoma. Clones were sequenced by immunoSEQ multiplex PCR, and TCRdb holds only the in-frame ones, with some missing. The sample has several thousand clones, under 80% seen once. Input material: FFPE minimally invasive lung adenocarcinoma tissue. Every receptor here comes from a person aged 70 to 79 with lung adenocarcinoma. Each CDR3 is given with its conserved first and last residue. D genes are given only for firm matches. Expanded clones are given a class, and other clones once, few, many or no size at all.

clone size	J gene	D gene	V gene	CDR3 DNA	CDR3 protein
NA	TRBJ2-2	NA	TRBV10-1	TGCGCCAGCAGTGGACACGCGAACACCGGGGAGCTGTTTTTT	CASSGHANTGELFF
NA	TRBJ1-1	NA	TRBV11-1	TGTGCCAGCAGCTTCAACAAGAGGAAGACAGGAGGGACGAACACTGAAGCTTTCTTT	CASSFNKRKTGGTNTEAFF
few	TRBJ1-5	NA	TRBV6-5	TGTGCCAGCAGTCGATCGGTGGATGGCAATCAGCCCCAGCATTTT	CASSRSVDGNQPQHF
NA	TRBJ2-7	TRBD2	TRBV6-5	TGTGCCAGCAGTTACCCTGCTAGCGGGAGCGAGCAGTACTTC	CASSYPASGSEQYF
large	TRBJ1-2	TRBD1	TRBV9	TGTGCCAGCAGGATGGACAGGGAGGACTATGGCTACACCTTC	CASRMDREDYGYTF
NA	TRBJ2-7	NA	TRBV21-1	TGTGCCAGCAGCAAGGTTGGGCCTGACGAGCAGTACTTC	CASSKVGPDEQYF
NA	TRBJ2-7	TRBD1	TRBV5-8	TGTGCCAGCAGCTTGGTGGACAGGGGTTCCCACGAGCAGTACTTC	CASSLVDRGSHEQYF
few	TRBJ1-2	NA	TRBV4-2	TGTGCCAGCAGCCCCTTGGACCCATTGGACGGAGCTGATGGCTACACCTTC	CASSPLDPLDGADGYTF
NA	TRBJ1-5	NA	TRBV19	TGTGCCAGTAGTCCTTCCACAGGACATAGCAATCAGCCCCAGCATTTT	CASSPSTGHSNQPQHF
NA	TRBJ2-1	TRBD2	TRBV5-1	TGCGCCAGCAGCGCCCGACTAGCGGGAGGTACGATCTCCTACAATGAGCAGTTCTTC	CASSARLAGGTISYNEQFF
NA	TRBJ1-2	TRBD1	TRBV6-5	TGTGCCAGCAGTAACAGGGGCCGGGATGGCTACACCTTC	CASSNRGRDGYTF
NA	TRBJ1-2	TRBD1	TRBV18	TGTGCCAGCTCACCTGTCGGGACAGGGACCTATGGCTACACCTTC	CASSPVGTGTYGYTF
NA	TRBJ2-7	TRBD2	TRBV18	TGTGCCAGCTCCCCCAGCGGGAGGACTCCCGCTAGGGAGCAGTACTTC	CASSPSGRTPAREQYF
NA	TRBJ2-5	TRBD1	TRBV29-1	TGCAGCGCCGCCCCCTCGACAGGGGGGGAGACCCAGTACTTC	CSAAPSTGGETQYF
NA	TRBJ1-2	NA	TRBV6-5	TGTGCCAGCAGTTACTCAATACAGGACAATGGCTACACCTTC	CASSYSIQDNGYTF
few	TRBJ2-3	NA	TRBV1	TGCACCAGCAGCCAAAGGTACGGCCCCACGGCAGATACGCAGTATTTT	CTSSQRYGPTADTQYF
NA	TRBJ2-3	TRBD2	TRBV9	TGTGCCAGCAGCGTCACTAGCGGGGGGTACGATACGCAGTATTTT	CASSVTSGGYDTQYF
large	TRBJ2-7	TRBD2	TRBV7-9	TGTGCCAGCAGCCTGAGGGTAGCGGGAGGGCCACTGTACTTC	CASSLRVAGGPLYF
few	TRBJ2-1	NA	TRBV25-1	TGTGCCAGCAGTTCAACTACGGCAGGTTACAATGAGCAGTTCTTC	CASSSTTAGYNEQFF
few	TRBJ1-1	NA	TRBV10-2	TGCGCCAGCAGTGAGGCGAACACTGAAGCTTTCTTT	CASSEANTEAFF
NA	TRBJ1-4	NA	TRBV16	TGTGCCAGCAGCCAATCGGGGCAGCAGAATGAAAAACTGTTTTTT	CASSQSGQQNEKLFF
NA	TRBJ2-1	NA	TRBV4-2	TGTGCCAGCAGCCAAGAGGAGGGGGCGAACTACAATGAGCAGTTCTTC	CASSQEEGANYNEQFF
NA	TRBJ2-7	NA	TRBV10-1	TGCGCCAGCAGACACAGGGATCCCTTC	CASRHRDPF
NA	TRBJ2-1	NA	TRBV11-2	TGTGCCAGCAGCTTAGTTTCGCAGAAAGGTGGATATGAGCAGTTCTTC	CASSLVSQKGGYEQFF
NA	TRBJ2-1	NA	TRBV2	TGTGCCAGCTCTAGGGCGGACGGGAACAATGAGCAGTTCTTC	CASSRADGNNEQFF
NA	TRBJ2-2	TRBD2	TRBV4-2	TGTGCCAGCAGCCGACTAGCGGGAGACACCGGGGAGCTGTTTTTT	CASSRLAGDTGELFF
NA	TRBJ1-1	NA	TRBV6-1	TGTGCCAGCAGTTTCGTCCTCACTGAAGCTTTCTTT	CASSFVLTEAFF
NA	TRBJ1-2	NA	TRBV10-3	TGTGCCATCAGTGACGGAAACATCGGGGGCTACACCTTC	CAISDGNIGGYTF
NA	TRBJ2-2	NA	TRBV2	TGTGCCAGAGCAGGTCTTAGGGGAACCGGGACACCCAACACCGGGGAGCTGTTTTTT	CARAGLRGTGTPNTGELFF
NA	TRBJ1-1	NA	TRBV28	TGTGCCAGCAGTTTACTTCAGGGGACTGAAGCTTTCTTT	CASSLLQGTEAFF
NA	TRBJ1-3	NA	TRBV7-8	TGTGCCAGCAGCTTAGGGGGGTATTCTGGAAACACCATATATTTT	CASSLGGYSGNTIYF
NA	TRBJ2-7	NA	TRBV5-5	TGTGCCAGCAGCGACCCGACACGTTCTAACGAGCAGTACTTC	CASSDPTRSNEQYF
NA	TRBJ1-2	NA	TRBV15	TGTGCCACTGACCCGGGGGAGCAGGGTGCCGGTGACTATGGCTACACCTTC	CATDPGEQGAGDYGYTF
NA	TRBJ2-7	TRBD2	TRBV6-1	TGTGCCGCCAGCAGCGGGGACGAGCAGTACTTC	CAASSGDEQYF
few	TRBJ1-5	NA	TRBV6-5	TGTGCCAGCAGTCATGACGGGAGAGACCAGCCCCAGCATTTT	CASSHDGRDQPQHF
NA	TRBJ2-7	TRBD2	TRBV6-1	TGTGCCAGCAGTGAAAAGGGAGGGCCTTACGAGCAGTACTTC	CASSEKGGPYEQYF
NA	TRBJ1-2	TRBD1	TRBV5-1	TGCGCCAGCAGCCCGGACAGGGGGTTAGTCTATGGCTACACCTTC	CASSPDRGLVYGYTF
NA	TRBJ2-6	NA	TRBV10-2	TGCGCCAGCAGTGCAGGCTATTCTGGGGCCAACGTCCTGACTTTC	CASSAGYSGANVLTF
NA	TRBJ2-7	TRBD2	TRBV11-2	TGTGCCAGCAGTGCGGGGACTAGCGGCTACGAGCAGTACTTC	CASSAGTSGYEQYF
NA	TRBJ1-1	TRBD1	TRBV15	TGTGCCACCAGCAGTAGGACAGGGTGGCCGTCCACTGAAGCTTTCTTT	CATSSRTGWPSTEAFF
NA	TRBJ2-7	NA	TRBV28	TGTGCCACCTCACTTGGACAGTACTACGAGCAGTACTTC	CATSLGQYYEQYF
NA	TRBJ2-5	TRBD1	TRBV12-5	TGTGCTAGTGGTTTGGCCCTCTCCCCGACAGGGGCCGGTGAGACCCAGTACTTC	CASGLALSPTGAGETQYF
NA	TRBJ1-4	NA	TRBV2	TGTGCCAGCAGTGACGGCAGGTTCTTACTTGTCGAAAAACTGTTTTTT	CASSDGRFLLVEKLFF
NA	TRBJ2-6	NA	TRBV29-1	TGCAGCGTTGAAAGTTACAGGGTTGGGGCCAACGTCCTGACTTTC	CSVESYRVGANVLTF
few	TRBJ2-7	NA	TRBV7-2	TGTGCCAGCAGCTTAGCAATCCGAAACGAGCAGTACTTC	CASSLAIRNEQYF
few	TRBJ2-3	NA	TRBV9	TGTGCCAGCAGCGTATTAGGGGCGGGCACAGATACGCAGTATTTT	CASSVLGAGTDTQYF
NA	TRBJ1-2	NA	TRBV28	TGTGCCAGCATCAAGGGGGTTCTTGGGTCAGGCTACACCTTC	CASIKGVLGSGYTF
NA	TRBJ1-1	TRBD1	TRBV5-1	TGCGCCACCGCTCAGGGGGCGGGCGACACTGAAGCTTTCTTT	CATAQGAGDTEAFF
NA	TRBJ2-7	NA	TRBV25-1	TGTGCCAGCAGCTCGGGTTACGAGCAGTACTTC	CASSSGYEQYF
once	TRBJ2-3	TRBD2	TRBV28	TGTGCCAGCACTACCCTTTGGGAGGGTAACACAGATACGCAGTATTTT	CASTTLWEGNTDTQYF
NA	TRBJ1-1	NA	TRBV5-1	TGCGCCAGCAGCTTGCCCAGGACACCCAACACTGAAGCTTTCTTT	CASSLPRTPNTEAFF
NA	TRBJ1-1	NA	TRBV20-1	TGCAGTGCTAGGGGGGAGGTCTTT	CSARGEVF
NA	TRBJ2-4	TRBD2	TRBV7-8	TGTGCCAGCAGCTTAGTAGGAGGGAGGGACATTCAGTACTTC	CASSLVGGRDIQYF